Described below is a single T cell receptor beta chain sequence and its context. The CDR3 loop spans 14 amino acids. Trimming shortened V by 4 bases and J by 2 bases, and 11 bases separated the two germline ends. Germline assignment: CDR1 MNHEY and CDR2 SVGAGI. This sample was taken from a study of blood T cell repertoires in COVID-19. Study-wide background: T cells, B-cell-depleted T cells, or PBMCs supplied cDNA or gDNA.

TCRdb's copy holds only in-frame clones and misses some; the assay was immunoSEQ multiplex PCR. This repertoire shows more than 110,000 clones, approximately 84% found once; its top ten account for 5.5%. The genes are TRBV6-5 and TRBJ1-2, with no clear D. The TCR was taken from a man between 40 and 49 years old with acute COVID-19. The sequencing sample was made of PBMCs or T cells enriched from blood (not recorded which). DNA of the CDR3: TGTGCCAGCAGTTCGTTTGGCGGGAACTATGGCTACACCTTC. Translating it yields CASSSFGGNYGYTF.